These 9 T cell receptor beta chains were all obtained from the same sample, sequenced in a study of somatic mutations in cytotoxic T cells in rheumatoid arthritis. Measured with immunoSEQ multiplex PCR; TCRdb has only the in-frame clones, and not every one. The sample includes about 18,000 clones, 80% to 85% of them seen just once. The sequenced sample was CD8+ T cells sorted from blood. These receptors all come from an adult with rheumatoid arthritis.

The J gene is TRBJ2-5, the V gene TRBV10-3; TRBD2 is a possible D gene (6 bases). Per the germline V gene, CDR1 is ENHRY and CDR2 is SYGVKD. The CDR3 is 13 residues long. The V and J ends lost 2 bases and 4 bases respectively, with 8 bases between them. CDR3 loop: CAISEMGGETQYF. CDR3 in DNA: TGTGCCATCAGTGAGATGGGGGGAGAGACCCAGTACTTC.

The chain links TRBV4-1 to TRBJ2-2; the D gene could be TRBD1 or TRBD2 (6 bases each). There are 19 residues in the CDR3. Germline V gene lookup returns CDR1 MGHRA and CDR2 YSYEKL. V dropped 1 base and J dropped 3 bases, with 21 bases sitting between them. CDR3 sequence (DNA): TGCGCCAGCAGCCAAGCAAGAGGGGGGCGGACGGCGGACACCGGGGAGCTGTTTTTT. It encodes CASSQARGGRTADTGELFF.

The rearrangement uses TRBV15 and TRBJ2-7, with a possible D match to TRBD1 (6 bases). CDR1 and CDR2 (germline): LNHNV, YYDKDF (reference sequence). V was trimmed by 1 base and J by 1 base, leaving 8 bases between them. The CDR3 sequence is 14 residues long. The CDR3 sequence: CATSRARGSYEQYF. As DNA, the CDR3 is TGTGCCACCAGCAGAGCGAGGGGGTCCTACGAGCAGTACTTC. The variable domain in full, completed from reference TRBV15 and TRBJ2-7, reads DAMVIQNPRYQVTQFGKPVTLSCSQTLNHNVMYWYQQKSSQAPKLLFHYYDKDFNNEADTPDNFQSRRPNTSFCFLDIRSPGLGDTAMYLCATSRARGSYEQYFGPGTRLTVT.

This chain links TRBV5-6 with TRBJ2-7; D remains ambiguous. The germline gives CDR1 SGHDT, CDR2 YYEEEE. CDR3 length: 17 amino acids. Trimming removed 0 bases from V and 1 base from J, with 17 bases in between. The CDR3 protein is CASSLGPPNSPSYEQYF. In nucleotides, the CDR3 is TGTGCCAGCAGCTTGGGGCCTCCCAACTCGCCTTCCTACGAGCAGTACTTC.

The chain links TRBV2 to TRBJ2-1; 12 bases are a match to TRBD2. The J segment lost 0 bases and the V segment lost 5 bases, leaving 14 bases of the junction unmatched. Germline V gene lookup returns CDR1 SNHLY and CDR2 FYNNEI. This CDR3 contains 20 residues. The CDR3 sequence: CASSTPRLAGEAGSYNEQFF. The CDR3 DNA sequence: TGTGCCAGCAGTACCCCTCGACTAGCGGGAGAGGCGGGCTCCTACAATGAGCAGTTCTTC.

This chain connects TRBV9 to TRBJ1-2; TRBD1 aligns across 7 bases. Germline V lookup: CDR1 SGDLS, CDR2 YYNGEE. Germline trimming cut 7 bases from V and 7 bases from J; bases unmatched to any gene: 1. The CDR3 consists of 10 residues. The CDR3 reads CASGTAGYTF. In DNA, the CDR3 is TGTGCCAGCGGGACAGCTGGCTACACCTTC.

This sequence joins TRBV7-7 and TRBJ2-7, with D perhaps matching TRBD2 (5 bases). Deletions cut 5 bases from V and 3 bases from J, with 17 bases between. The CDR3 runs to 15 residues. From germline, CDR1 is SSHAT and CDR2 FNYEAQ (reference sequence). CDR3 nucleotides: TGTGCCAGCAGCCCCCCTAGAGTCGGGAACTACGAGCAGTACTTC. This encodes CASSPPRVGNYEQYF.

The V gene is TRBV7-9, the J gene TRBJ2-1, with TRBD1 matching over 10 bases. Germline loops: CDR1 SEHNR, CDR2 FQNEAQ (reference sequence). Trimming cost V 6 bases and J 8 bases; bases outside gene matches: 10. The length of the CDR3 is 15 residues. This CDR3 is CASRDRDRGFDEQFF. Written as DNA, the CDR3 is TGTGCCAGCAGGGATCGGGACAGGGGATTCGATGAGCAGTTCTTC.

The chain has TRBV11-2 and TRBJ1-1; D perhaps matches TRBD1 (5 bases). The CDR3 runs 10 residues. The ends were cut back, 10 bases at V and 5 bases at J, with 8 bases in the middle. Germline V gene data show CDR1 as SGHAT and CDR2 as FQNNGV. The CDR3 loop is CATEGTEAFF. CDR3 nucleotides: TGTGCCACGGAGGGGACTGAAGCTTTCTTT.